This T cell receptor beta chain originates from a study of early T cells in non-severe SARS-CoV-2 infection (dated by TCRdb to the early 2020s). About the full investigation: Because TCR sequencing relied on bulk RNA taken from unsorted whole blood, pairing of alpha and beta chains was not possible.

Points the paper makes about the study in general: Matching against VDJdb was skewed toward anti-spike CD8 responses, likely underestimated virus-specific expansions, and missed private and CD4 specificities.

V and J are truncated by 3 bases and 0 bases respectively, leaving an intervening sequence of 6 bases. The CDR3 holds 15 amino acids from the cysteine to the phenylalanine. CDR3 DNA is the only sequence kept; it has 45 bases, read in frame from the first base. CDR1 is given as MNHNY and CDR2 as SVGAGI, both from the germline V gene (reference sequence). The library came from 5' RACE. Sequencing relied on a NextSeq 500. In the TCR library protocol, unique molecular identifiers were attached to individual cDNA molecules to correct for PCR bias and sequencing error. Sequencing covered both TCR alpha and beta chains, and within each sample the abundances of alpha and beta sequences were tightly co-correlated. The authors' analysis ran thus. V gene, J gene and CDR3 annotation of TCR sequences was performed with Decombinator V4. Expanded TCRs were defined as changing significantly between any two time points under a Poisson model with p below 0.0001. TCR abundances were normalised to the total number of TCRs sequenced per sample and were expressed as counts per million. MAIT TCRs were defined by TRAV1-2 paired with TRAJ12, TRAJ20 or TRAJ33, and iNKT TCRs by TRAV10 paired with TRAJ18. VDJdb, accessed on 1 November 2021, was searched for TCRs annotated for CMV, EBV and SARS-CoV-2, and TCRs annotated for more than one antigen were excluded. The public reads were reprocessed in TCRdb via fastp at Q25 and MiXCR, keeping in-frame beta chains. Entries that share a CDR3 protein sequence are merged under the most common genes and DNA. The V and J calls, along with clone size, are taken from TCRdb and not from the paper's own processing. The sample table records around 67,000 distinct CDR3 sequences; 10% to 15% of these occur just once. Together, the top ten hold 6% to 7% of the sample.

This was a case-control study nested in a cohort of healthcare workers in London, UK, who had nasopharyngeal swab PCR tests and blood samples taken every week. Between 23 and 31 March 2020, the week of the UK lockdown, healthcare workers were enrolled and then followed up weekly for as long as 16 weeks. Only a few counts were recorded for this clonotype. No antigen is known for it. Base qualities are not recorded, but no much larger clone differs from it by a single base. The sequence derives from an adult who was a healthcare worker with PCR-confirmed SARS-CoV-2 infection or an uninfected control (not recorded which). Specimen: whole blood. The V and J genes are TRBV6-6 and TRBJ2-6, with the D gene uncertain. This receptor carries the CDR3 CASSYGLSGANVLTF. The bases read TGTGCCAGCAGTTATGGTCTCTCTGGGGCCAACGTCCTGACTTTC.